Given below is one T cell receptor (beta chain) in context. This clonotype was recorded at least ten times. Its specific antigen is unknown. It has no much larger one-base neighbor in the sample; base qualities were not kept. V is shortened by 0 bases, J by 5 bases, and the region joining them spans 4 bases. The germline V gene (reference sequence) yields LNHNV for CDR1 and YYDKDF for CDR2. Counted from cysteine to phenylalanine, this CDR3 has 12 amino acids. This entry keeps only the CDR3 DNA: 36 bases, framed from base 1. Ficoll-Paque density gradient centrifugation was the method used to isolate PBMCs. Sequencing relied on an Illumina NovaSeq 6000. TCRalpha and TCRbeta cDNA libraries were constructed by 5'RACE with constant-segment primers, with sample barcodes and unique molecular identifiers being introduced. RNA was extracted from every sample with Trizol reagent. Libraries were amplified in two PCR steps, with a second sample barcode and Illumina TruSeq adapters added in the second step. Sequencing of libraries was performed on an Illumina NovaSeq with 2 x 150 bp paired-end reads. From the authors' description of their analysis: Reads were demultiplexed and collapsed into UMI-guided consensus sequences with migec v1.2.7. Using mixcr v2.1.11, UMI consensuses were aligned to TRA and TRB V and J templates and then assembled into clonotypes. A clonotype was counted as expanded or contracted only when both edgeR and NoisET called the clonotype significant, with the noise models trained on biological replicates. For edgeR calls, the cutoffs were a false discovery rate-adjusted p below 0.01 and a log2 fold-change threshold of 1. PCA with hierarchical clustering of max-normalized trajectories of the 1000 most abundant clonotypes was used as exploratory dynamics analysis. Separately sequenced CD4+ and CD8+ repertoires were used to assign a CD4 or CD8 phenotype to each responding clone. TCRdb reanalyzed the raw reads on its own, using fastp at Q25 for trimming and MiXCR for clone calling, and kept in-frame beta chains. Every entry covers one CDR3 protein and lists the most common genes and DNA from its rows. None of the V and J calls come from the authors' own analysis; TCRdb made them. The table for this sample lists about 170,000 distinct CDR3 sequences; 10% to 15% of them were counted only once. 2.5% to 4% of the sample is held by the ten biggest clonotypes.

The data originate from a study of T-cell memory formation after mild COVID-19 (TCRdb year 2021). Background on the whole study: Most TCR sequence clusters were specific to one of the two donors. In a couple of donors, T-cell clones that expanded and contracted after mild COVID-19 were followed by sequencing TCRalpha and TCRbeta repertoires longitudinally. The cohort was made up of two young adult volunteers, one female and one male, who were previously healthy.

Paper-wide results and their limitations: Contracting CD4+ clones were located mainly in the CM and EM memory subsets, whereas CD8+ clones were found to be enriched in EMRA. Some responding clones were found in pre-infection memory, which suggests that pre-existing cross-reactive memory T cells took part in the SARS-CoV-2 response. Only a couple of mild cases were covered by the study, and larger cohorts that include severe cases with pre-infection samples were considered necessary. SARS-CoV-2 specificity of the second-wave clones peaking on day 37 was not confirmed. From day 15 to 85, contracting clones showed balanced CD4/CD8 phenotypes, whereas a second wave of clones that expanded from day 15 to 37 leaned towards CD4+.

The origin of this receptor is a man younger than 35 who had mild COVID-19 (a few samples of this study predate the infection). The sample titles of this study are shuffled in the database, so cell type and time point are left out; the donor was told from shared clones. The rearranged chain carries TRBV15 and TRBJ2-5; no D gene call is confident. The material sequenced was PBMCs or a T cell subset sorted from them (not recorded which). The DNA sequence is TGTGCCACCAGCAGAGATGCGGAGACCCAGTACTTC. The resulting protein is CATSRDAETQYF.